Each of the 24 T cell receptor beta chains below was sequenced from the same sample in a study of read filtering for tumor transcriptome and immune sequencing. The library was built from 400 ng RNA with molecular barcoded adaptors for alpha/delta and beta/gamma chains. Each CDR3 protein is one row after TCRdb ran MiXCR on the reads. The sample contains 100,000 to 150,000 distinct CDR3 sequences, under 15% of which appear only once. The sequenced material came from a population of CD138-negative cells sorted from bone marrow. The receptors derive from a donor older than 35 with multiple myeloma.

The chain employs TRBV29-1 and TRBJ1-1; D gene unclear. Trimming took off 1 base at V and 4 bases at J, with 10 bases between the two ends. The germline V gene encodes CDR1 SQVTM and CDR2 ANQGSEA. The CDR3 has 13 amino acids. The CDR3 sequence is CSVEGAGITEAFF. The CDR3 coding sequence is TGCAGCGTTGAAGGAGCAGGAATCACTGAAGCTTTCTTT.

Turning to this clonotype: A single base separates this from a much larger clone, so it may be a read error. This chain uses TRBV7-9 with TRBJ2-1; either TRBD1 or TRBD2 may fit D (6 bases each). Germline assignment: CDR1 SEHNR and CDR2 FQNEAQ (reference sequence). CDR3 length: 14 residues. V dropped 5 bases and J dropped 12 bases, with 20 bases sitting between them. The CDR3 nucleotides are TGTGCCAGCAGCCCGACAGGACTACGTGATGGGCAGTTCTTC. It yields the protein CASSPTGLRDGQFF.

There are many counts of this clonotype. The chain uses TRBV6-1 and TRBJ2-1, with unresolved D. CDR1 MNHNS and CDR2 SASEGT come from the germline V gene. The V and J ends lost 1 base and 7 bases respectively, with 17 bases between them. The CDR3 spans 16 residues. The DNA of the CDR3 is TGTGCCAGCAGTGAAGAGGGCCAGGCGAGAAGGAATGAGCAGTTCTTC. Its translation: CASSEEGQARRNEQFF.

This clonotype appeared many times. J is TRBJ2-3 and V is TRBV15; D remains ambiguous. This CDR3 is 15 amino acids long. Looked up from germline, CDR1 is LNHNV and CDR2 is YYDKDF (reference sequence). V was shortened by 0 bases and J by 2 bases, with 9 bases between the two germline ends. This chain's CDR3 is CATSRDRPNTDTQYF. Written as DNA, the CDR3 is TGTGCCACCAGCAGAGATAGGCCAAACACAGATACGCAGTATTTT.

This clonotype was counted many times. The CDR3 sequence is CASSPSWTSVADTQYF. CDR3 in DNA: TGTGCCAGCAGCCCCAGCTGGACTAGCGTAGCGGATACGCAGTATTTT. The rearrangement links TRBV14 to TRBJ2-3; TRBD2 agrees at 9 bases. From germline, CDR1 is SGHDN and CDR2 FVKESK. The V and J ends lost 4 bases and 6 bases, in that order; junction bases with no gene match: 11. This CDR3 is built from 16 residues.

About this clonotype: A clone one base away is much larger, so this may be a read error. The V call is TRBV20-1, the J call TRBJ2-7; D is possibly TRBD2 (5 bases). The CDR3 length is 12 residues. Germline V gene data show CDR1 as DFQATT and CDR2 as SNEGSKA (reference sequence). CDR3 region: CGAQVGVHEQYF. For the CDR3, the DNA is TGCGGTGCCCAGGTCGGGGTGCACGAGCAGTACTTC.

This clonotype has a count of ten or more. The chain recombines TRBV20-1 with TRBJ2-1; tentatively, D is TRBD1 (5 bases). Trimming shortened V by 0 bases and J by 3 bases, and 12 bases separated the two germline ends. Germline CDR1 is DFQATT and CDR2 is SNEGSKA (reference sequence). The CDR3 has 15 residues. This CDR3 is CSARDSRAGYNEQFF. CDR3 nucleotide sequence: TGCAGTGCTAGAGATTCCAGGGCTGGCTACAATGAGCAGTTCTTC.

This clonotype was found many times. This rearrangement joins TRBV9 to TRBJ1-5; 7 nucleotides agree with TRBD1. The junction had 8 bases not matched to a gene; V was cut back by 0 bases and J by 8 bases. The CDR3 sequence is 15 residues long. Germline V CDR1 and CDR2: SGDLS, YYNGEE. DNA for the CDR3: TGTGCCAGCAGCGTAGACGGAGGGGGCAGGGAGCCCCAGCATTTT. It codes for CASSVDGGGREPQHF.

In DNA, the CDR3 is TGTGCCAGCAGCTTGGACAGGGGGGCCTACGAGCAGTACTTC. Translation gives CASSLDRGAYEQYF. This chain uses TRBV7-2 with TRBJ2-7; 10 bases are a match to TRBD1. CDR3 length: 14 amino acids. Germline V CDR1 and CDR2: SGHTA, FQGNSA. The V segment lost 3 bases and the J segment 2 bases; nucleotides outside the gene matches: 1.

The sample holds many counts of this clonotype. The gene calls are TRBV14 and TRBJ2-3; 15 bases match TRBD2. CDR3 length equals 18 residues. Germline V CDR1 and CDR2: SGHDN, FVKESK. Unmatched junction bases numbered 5, after V lost 1 base and J lost 3 bases. CDR3 amino acids: CASSQGGTSGRRTDTQYF. The CDR3 bases are TGTGCCAGCAGCCAAGGGGGGACTAGCGGGAGGAGGACAGATACGCAGTATTTT.

This clonotype was observed a few times. The rearrangement links TRBV5-4 to TRBJ2-3, with TRBD2 identical over 7 bases. The CDR3 covers 15 residues. Germline V lookup: CDR1 SGHNT, CDR2 YYREEE (reference sequence). V dropped 4 bases and J dropped 2; count of bases not matched to a gene: 7. The CDR3 loop is CASSPTSRVTDTQYF. Written as DNA, the CDR3 is TGTGCCAGCAGCCCGACTAGCAGGGTCACAGATACGCAGTATTTT.

This clonotype has a count of ten or more. This chain connects TRBV6-5 to TRBJ2-5; D gene ambiguous. There are 11 residues in the CDR3. Between the trimmed V and J ends, which lost 0 bases and 7 bases, there was a span of 3 bases. Germline CDR1 and CDR2: MNHEY and SVGAGI. The chain's CDR3 is CASSYSGTQYF. The CDR3 DNA sequence: TGTGCCAGCAGTTACTCTGGGACCCAGTACTTC.

Regarding this clonotype: A much bigger clone sits one base away, suggesting this may be a read error. The chain links TRBV20-1 to TRBJ2-7; weak D call: TRBD2 (5 bases). Germline lookup yields CDR1 DFQATT and CDR2 SNEGSKA (reference sequence). The CDR3 covers 13 residues. V lost 3 bases to trimming and J lost 5 bases, with 14 bases between them. The CDR3 nucleotides are TGCAGTGCTAGCCGCGGGCCTTCTAACGAGCAGTACTTC. Translation gives CSASRGPSNEQYF.

There are many counts of this clonotype. This chain links TRBV5-1 with TRBJ2-1; the D is unclear. The ends were cut back, 1 base at V and 5 bases at J, with 4 bases in the middle. The V gene's germline CDR1 is SGHRS and CDR2 YFSETQ. The CDR3 has 12 amino acids. Here the CDR3 DNA reads TGCGCCAGCAGCTTGTGGAACAATGAGCAGTTCTTC. Translated: CASSLWNNEQFF.

There are many counts of this clonotype. The chain carries TRBV20-1 and TRBJ1-6; D is undetermined. With 5 bases removed from V and 1 base from J, the gap between germline ends came to 12 bases. Germline loops: CDR1 DFQATT, CDR2 SNEGSKA (reference sequence). The CDR3 is made up of 15 amino acids. CDR3 sequence (DNA): TGCAGTGCTGGAGGTCGTGAATCCTATAATTCACCCCTCCACTTT. It encodes CSAGGRESYNSPLHF.

The sample holds many counts of this clonotype. V and J are TRBV20-1 and TRBJ2-7; 8 bases match TRBD2. CDR1 and CDR2 from the germline V gene are DFQATT and SNEGSKA (reference sequence). The CDR3 has 17 residues. V lost 0 bases, J lost 0 bases, and 10 bases stayed unmatched. The CDR3 region has the DNA TGCAGTGCTAGAGACATACTTACCGGGACTAGCTCCTACGAGCAGTACTTC. Amino acids: CSARDILTGTSSYEQYF.

This sequence joins TRBV20-1 and TRBJ2-5; 10 bases match TRBD2. V lost 7 bases, J lost 4 bases, and 6 bases stayed unmatched. CDR3 length: 13 amino acids. Germline V gene data show CDR1 as DFQATT and CDR2 as SNEGSKA (reference sequence). The CDR3 nucleotides read TGCAGTGTCCCGACTAGCGGGCTAGAGACCCAGTACTTC. Residues: CSVPTSGLETQYF.

Remarks on this clonotype: Since a much larger clone is just one base distant, this may be a read error. This chain connects TRBV28 to TRBJ1-4, with D maybe TRBD2 (5 bases). The J call may be faulty, since TRBJ2-3 better matches the DNA end. This CDR3 has 19 amino acids. Germline V lookup: CDR1 MDHEN, CDR2 SYDVKM. CDR3 in DNA: TGTGCCAGCAGTTTCCCGTACCTCGTGACGGGCGGCCGGGGTTGGACGCAGTATTTT. Encoded protein: CASSFPYLVTGGRGWTQYF.

This clonotype was counted between two and nine times. This chain links TRBV20-1 with TRBJ2-1, with D tentatively TRBD2 (6 bases). Trimming removed 3 bases from V and 4 bases from J, with 16 bases in between. The CDR3 covers 15 residues. Germline values: CDR1 DFQATT, CDR2 SNEGSKA (reference sequence). In nucleotides, the CDR3 is TGCAGTGCTAGCCTCCTCGGGAGTACTTACAATGAGCAGTTCTTC. It codes for CSASLLGSTYNEQFF.

This clonotype was counted ten times or more. The rearrangement joins TRBV12-3 or TRBV12-4 to TRBJ2-3; D ambiguous. V was clipped by 3 bases and J by 0 bases, with 13 bases between them. The CDR3 is 16 residues long. The chain's CDR3 is CASSFGHRASTDTQYF. The CDR3 DNA is TGTGCCAGCAGTTTTGGTCACAGAGCTAGCACAGATACGCAGTATTTT.

The table lists this clonotype with a few counts. This sequence may be a read error, since a much larger clone differs from it by one base. The V call is TRBV19, the J call TRBJ2-1, with 8 bases identical to TRBD2. The CDR3 consists of 14 residues. Germline V gene data show CDR1 as LNHDA and CDR2 as SQIVND (reference sequence). The CDR3 sequence: CASKSGRGYNEQLF. CDR3 nucleotides: TGTGCCAGCAAAAGCGGGAGAGGCTACAATGAGCAGCTCTTC.

The chain carries TRBV5-6 and TRBJ1-3, with 9 nucleotides matching TRBD1. This CDR3 comprises 17 residues. Germline V lookup: CDR1 SGHDT, CDR2 YYEEEE. J gave up 4 bases and V 3 bases, and 11 bases lay outside the gene matches. CDR3 DNA sequence: TGTGCCAGCAGCTACCGGGACAGGGTTGGTTCCGGAAACACCATATATTTT. Amino acid sequence: CASSYRDRVGSGNTIYF.

Remarks on this clonotype: A read error may be the cause here, since a much bigger clone is one base away. V gene TRBV15 combines with J gene TRBJ2-1; D may be TRBD2 (6 bases). CDR1 and CDR2 (germline): LNHNV, YYDKDF (reference sequence). The CDR3 extends over 16 amino acids. CDR3 DNA: TGTGCCACCAGCAGAGGAAATAGCGGCCCCTACAATGAGCCGTTCTTC. This gives the protein CATSRGNSGPYNEPFF.

To note about this clonotype: A much larger clone sits a single nucleotide away, making a read error possible. V and J are TRBV10-3 and TRBJ2-7; perhaps TRBD2 as D (5 bases). Germline CDR1 and CDR2: ENHRY and SYGVKD. The CDR3 runs to 14 residues. CDR3 region: CAISDRGTTYEQCF. DNA for the CDR3: TGTGCCATCAGTGATCGGGGAACGACCTACGAGCAGTGCTTC.